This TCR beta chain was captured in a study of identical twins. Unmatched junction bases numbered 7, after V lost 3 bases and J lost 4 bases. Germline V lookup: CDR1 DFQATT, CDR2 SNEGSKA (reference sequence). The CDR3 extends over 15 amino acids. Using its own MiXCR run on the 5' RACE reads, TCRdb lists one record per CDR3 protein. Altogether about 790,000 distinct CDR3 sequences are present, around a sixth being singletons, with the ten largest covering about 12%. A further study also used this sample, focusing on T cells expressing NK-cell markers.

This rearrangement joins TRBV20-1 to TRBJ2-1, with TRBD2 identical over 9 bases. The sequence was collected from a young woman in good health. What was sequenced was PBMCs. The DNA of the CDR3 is TGCAGTGCTAGTGGGGCGGGGGGGTATTACAATGAGCAGTTCTTC. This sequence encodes CSASGAGGYYNEQFF.